The present T cell receptor (beta chain) was sequenced within a study of blood T cell repertoires in COVID-19. Study-wide context: Samples taken during acute and convalescent COVID-19 were collected in the United States, Italy and Spain.

Profiled with immunoSEQ multiplex PCR; TCRdb holds only in-frame clones, not every one. The sample lists 280,000 or so clones; under 90% were seen once. V shed 4 bases, J shed 3 bases, and the junction held 20 bases outside the gene matches. Germline loops: CDR1 LGHDT, CDR2 YNNKEL (reference sequence). The CDR3 length is 20 residues. Sequenced material: peripheral blood. The sequence was collected from a woman aged 45-59 years who had recovered from COVID-19. The chain joins TRBV3-1 (or the pseudogene TRBV3-2) to TRBJ2-2; TRBD2 agrees at 7 bases. The CDR3 DNA follows: TGTGCCAGCAGCCCTCCTCTCCCCACTCATGGGAGGGGCGACACCGGGGAGCTGTTTTTT. This translates into CASSPPLPTHGRGDTGELFF.